This TCR beta chain derives from a study of control samples from healthy donors and cancer patients. V lost 4 bases to trimming and J lost 3 bases, with 13 bases between them. From germline, CDR1 is SGHKS and CDR2 YYEKEE (reference sequence). The CDR3 extends over 14 amino acids. Assay: immunoSEQ multiplex PCR; the TCRdb copy retains only in-frame clones and omits some. This table holds roughly 86,000 clones, about nine tenths found once. The specimen sequenced was blood. V is TRBV5-5 and J is TRBJ1-1; maybe TRBD1 (5 bases). The clonotype comes from a woman aged 18-29 years in good health. CDR3 sequence (DNA): TGTGCCAGCAGCCTCACGAGAGGGGACACTGAAGCTTTCTTT. Protein product: CASSLTRGDTEAFF.